One TCR beta chain is described in this entry. Original data processing: Nucleated cell number was recorded as an estimate derived from reference gene primer amplification. Here immunoSEQ multiplex PCR was the method, and the copy in TCRdb shows in-frame clones only, minus some. V and J calls and clone size are copied from that table; D and trimming were computed from the DNA. This sample has 35,000 to 50,000 clones, with approximately 89% found just once. With 4 bases clipped from V and 6 bases from J, the junction kept 8 bases outside the gene matches. This CDR3 region has 14 residues. CDR1 and CDR2 from the germline V gene are ENHRY and SYGVKD. The data stem from a study of blood T cell repertoires in COVID-19. Across the whole study: Researchers got acute and convalescent COVID-19 samples from the United States, Italy and Spain. Sample material is recorded as cDNA or gDNA derived from T cells, B-cell-depleted T cells, or PBMCs.

Input material: peripheral blood. The source of this sequence is a man in his sixties with acute or convalescent COVID-19. The chain uses TRBV10-3 and TRBJ1-2; 7 bases are a match to TRBD1. CDR3 in amino acids: CAISASDRSNGYTF. The CDR3, as DNA: TGTGCCATCAGTGCCTCGGACAGGTCGAATGGCTACACCTTC.